The 20 T cell receptor beta chains in this list originate from one sample, sequenced in a study of response to subunit inactivated influenza vaccine. TCRdb reanalysed the RT-PCR reads using MiXCR and keeps one entry per CDR3 protein. Of around 520,000 distinct CDR3 sequences in the sample, about 25% are singletons; the top ten hold about 1.9%. The specimen comprised CD4+ T cells sorted from PBMCs, sampled roughly 5 days after vaccination. These receptors were collected from a man aged 50-60 years who received an inactivated influenza vaccine.

V and J are TRBV28 and TRBJ2-3; D is unresolved. The length of the CDR3 is 13 residues. Per the germline V gene, CDR1 is MDHEN and CDR2 is SYDVKM. Deletions cut 7 bases from V and 0 bases from J, with 8 bases between. The CDR3 nucleotides are TGTGCCAGCATGCCTCCTAGCACAGATACGCAGTATTTT. Residues: CASMPPSTDTQYF.

The rearrangement uses TRBV5-1 and TRBJ2-2; D assignment may be TRBD1 or TRBD2 (5 bases each). The CDR3 spans 17 residues. Germline CDR1 and CDR2: SGHRS and YFSETQ. Trimming cost V 4 bases and J 5 bases, with 21 bases left between them. CDR3 in amino acids: CASSKGPPEISTGELFF. The CDR3 DNA follows: TGCGCCAGCAGCAAGGGACCGCCTGAGATTAGTACCGGGGAGCTGTTTTTT.

This clonotype has more than one count but fewer than ten. The V gene is TRBV24-1, the J gene TRBJ2-3; D not certain. From germline, CDR1 is KGHDR and CDR2 SFDVKD. The ends were cut back, 4 bases at V and 4 bases at J, with 17 bases in the middle. This CDR3 spans 16 amino acids. The CDR3 DNA reads TGTGCCACCAGTGACCCGGGCCATACGAGAGCAGATACGCAGTATTTT. This sequence encodes CATSDPGHTRADTQYF.

V usage is TRBV5-1 and J usage is TRBJ2-7, with TRBD2 matching over 14 bases. Germline V CDR1 and CDR2: SGHRS, YFSETQ. J was trimmed by 4 bases and V by 3 bases; bases with no gene match: 3. CDR3 size: 15 residues. The CDR3 protein is CASSWGTSGGYEQYF. CDR3 sequence (DNA): TGCGCCAGCAGCTGGGGGACTAGCGGGGGTTACGAGCAGTACTTC.

The chain employs TRBV25-1 and TRBJ2-7; D call uncertain. Germline V lookup: CDR1 MGHDK, CDR2 SYGVNS. This CDR3 is built from 14 residues. Trimming removed 4 bases at V and 7 bases at J, with 17 bases between. The CDR3 loop is CASSAPPAFLEQYF. In nucleotides, the CDR3 is TGTGCCAGCAGTGCTCCCCCAGCTTTCTTAGAGCAGTACTTC.

This chain uses TRBV11-3 with TRBJ2-1, with 10 bases matching TRBD2. CDR3 size: 15 residues. V shed 0 bases, J shed 6 bases, and the junction held 2 bases outside the gene matches. Germline V gene sequence: CDR1 SGHNT, CDR2 YENEEA. The chain's CDR3 is CASSLDSGRSNEQFF. The CDR3, as DNA: TGTGCCAGCAGCTTAGATAGCGGGAGGTCCAATGAGCAGTTCTTC. Full variable domain (outside the CDR3, taken from reference TRBV11-3 and TRBJ2-1): EAGVVQSPRYKIIEKKQPVAFWCNPISGHNTLYWYLQNLGQGPELLIRYENEEAVDDSQLPKDRFSAERLKGVDSTLKIQPAELGDSAVYLCASSLDSGRSNEQFFGPGTRLTVL.

This clonotype was observed a handful of times. The J gene is TRBJ2-1, the V gene TRBV5-1; a possible D gene is TRBD2 (6 bases). V dropped 10 bases and J dropped 2 bases, with 16 bases sitting between them. This CDR3 contains 14 residues. Germline assignment: CDR1 SGHRS and CDR2 YFSETQ. This chain's CDR3 is CASTPGDTYNEQFF. The CDR3, as DNA: TGCGCCTCGACCCCGGGAGACACCTACAATGAGCAGTTCTTC.

This clonotype was observed a few times. One end of the junction fails to match germline, which may point to a read error. The chain carries TRBV5-1 and TRBJ2-5; maybe TRBD2 (5 bases). CDR1 SGHRS and CDR2 YFSETQ come from the germline V gene. CDR3 length: 13 amino acids. The CDR3 DNA follows: TGTGCTAGCAGCTTAGAAGGCGGGGAGACCCAGTACTTC. Translating gives CASSLEGGETQYF.

The gene calls are TRBV7-2 and TRBJ2-5; 8 bases line up with TRBD1. Looked up from germline, CDR1 is SGHTA and CDR2 is FQGNSA. There are 15 residues in the CDR3. V dropped 5 bases and J dropped 6; count of bases not matched to a gene: 11. The CDR3 protein is CASSPGQELRQTQYF. Here the CDR3 DNA reads TGTGCCAGCAGCCCGGGACAGGAACTGAGACAGACCCAGTACTTC.

V gene TRBV11-2 combines with J gene TRBJ2-3; D is possibly TRBD2 (6 bases). The ends were cut back, 5 bases at V and 1 base at J, with 22 bases in the middle. Germline V gene lookup returns CDR1 SGHAT and CDR2 FQNNGV. The CDR3 spans 18 residues. The CDR3 DNA reads TGTGCCAGCAGCACCGCCCGCGGGGAGCCGCTGCGCACAGATACGCAGTATTTT. It codes for CASSTARGEPLRTDTQYF.

Only a few counts were recorded for this clonotype. The J gene is TRBJ2-7, the V gene TRBV2; D is unclear. Germline loops: CDR1 SNHLY, CDR2 FYNNEI. Trimming shortened V by 7 bases and J by 3 bases, and 13 bases separated the two germline ends. The CDR3 has 13 amino acids. CDR3 DNA: TGTGCCAGCACCCGAAGGGAAGTCTACGAGCAGTACTTC. Amino acids: CASTRREVYEQYF.

The chain links TRBV4-1 to TRBJ2-7, with 11 bases fitting TRBD1. V gave up 2 bases and J gave up 4 bases; unmatched junction bases: 13. Germline V lookup: CDR1 MGHRA, CDR2 YSYEKL. There are 18 residues in the CDR3. The CDR3 here is CASSQNIFRDRGFYEQYF. As DNA, the CDR3 is TGCGCCAGCAGCCAAAACATCTTCCGGGACAGGGGGTTTTACGAGCAGTACTTC.

The chain carries TRBV4-2 and TRBJ2-7; 11 bases match TRBD1. Germline loops: CDR1 LGHNA, CDR2 YNFKEQ. The length of the CDR3 is 16 residues. J gave up 4 bases and V 1 base, and 6 bases lay outside the gene matches. In DNA form, the CDR3 reads TGTGCCAGCAGCCAAGGCTTTGGACAGGGGGCGTACGAGCAGTACTTC. It codes for CASSQGFGQGAYEQYF.

The chain is built from TRBV7-8 and TRBJ2-1; 7 bases are shared with TRBD2. The CDR3 contains 14 residues. Germline lookup yields CDR1 SGHVS and CDR2 FQNEAQ. V trimming: 7 bases; J trimming: 6 bases; junction bases outside the gene matches: 9. The CDR3 loop reads CASNRGRAPNEQFF. The CDR3 nucleotides are TGTGCCAGCAACCGAGGGAGGGCCCCCAATGAGCAGTTCTTC.

The J gene is TRBJ2-2, the V gene TRBV29-1, with TRBD2 matching over 7 bases. J lost 1 base, V lost 6 bases, and 5 bases had no gene match. From germline, CDR1 is SQVTM and CDR2 ANQGSEA. The CDR3 extends over 14 amino acids. CDR3 protein: CSVGDYRNTGELFF. CDR3 DNA: TGCAGCGTGGGGGACTACCGGAACACCGGGGAGCTGTTTTTT.

This clonotype has only a few counts. The chain carries TRBV18 and TRBJ1-1; D is possibly TRBD1 (6 bases). This CDR3 is built from 20 residues. Trimming took 5 bases from V and 0 from J, leaving 28 bases between them. Germline V lookup: CDR1 KGHSH, CDR2 LQKENI. The CDR3 DNA is TGTGCCAGCTCAACCACCCCCAAATTGACAGGCTTGCCAATGAACACTGAAGCTTTCTTT. This translates into CASSTTPKLTGLPMNTEAFF.

This clonotype was seen a handful of times. The gene calls are TRBV5-5 and TRBJ2-1, with 10 bases fitting TRBD2. CDR3 size: 18 residues. The germline gives CDR1 SGHKS, CDR2 YYEKEE (reference sequence). The V gene end was trimmed by 0 bases and the J gene end by 9 bases; junction bases not matched to a gene: 15. For the CDR3, the DNA is TGTGCCAGCAGCTTGGGAGGTAGCGGGGGGCCTTCGGGCGGTGAGCAGTTCTTC. This encodes CASSLGGSGGPSGGEQFF.

The chain uses TRBV15 and TRBJ2-1, with 7 bases aligning to TRBD2. Germline trimming cut 3 bases from V and 9 bases from J; bases unmatched to any gene: 14. CDR1 and CDR2 from the germline V gene are LNHNV and YYDKDF (reference sequence). The CDR3 has 16 residues. CDR3: CATSRAGGGSAPEQFF. The CDR3 coding sequence is TGTGCCACCAGCAGGGCCGGTGGCGGGAGTGCGCCTGAGCAGTTCTTC.

Many counts were recorded for this clonotype. The rearrangement joins TRBV12-3 or TRBV12-4 to TRBJ2-5, with no clear D. This CDR3 spans 14 amino acids. V shed 3 bases and J shed 2 bases, with 10 bases lying between them. As DNA, the CDR3 is TGTGCCAGCAGTTTTCGAGGCGGACAAGAGACCCAGTACTTC. Its protein product is CASSFRGGQETQYF.

This clonotype was recorded a few times. The chain is built from TRBV28 and TRBJ1-2; no clear D gene. Germline V gives CDR1 MDHEN, CDR2 SYDVKM. This CDR3 has 13 residues. With 3 bases removed from V and 1 base from J, the gap between germline ends came to 6 bases. The CDR3: CASSFSGNYGYTF. As DNA, the CDR3 is TGTGCCAGCAGTTTCTCCGGTAACTATGGCTACACCTTC.